Sequencing of this TCR beta chain was carried out in a study of T cells in tuberculosis. As for the study in general: Sequenced TCRs come from CD1B-GMM tetramer-binding T cells. Samples predate treatment or fall within its first 7 days.

CDR3 size: 12 residues. The germline CDR1 and CDR2 sequences are MNHNY and SVGAGI (reference sequence). The ends were cut back, 6 bases at V and 4 bases at J, with 10 bases in the middle. Described time point: new active TB diagnosis, blood taken before or within 7 days of starting treatment. TCRdb keeps only in-frame clones here, not all; method: immunoSEQ multiplex PCR. The data hold tens of thousands of clones, with about 96% observed a single time. The receptor's source is an adult with tuberculosis. Sample: PBMCs, taken at tuberculosis diagnosis. This rearrangement joins TRBV6-6 to TRBJ2-7, with D possibly matching TRBD1 (5 bases). The CDR3 region is CASSFQGYEQYF. DNA of the CDR3: TGTGCCAGCAGCTTTCAGGGTTACGAGCAGTACTTC.